This entry describes one T cell receptor (beta chain). The data originate from a study of T cell responses to AZD1222 COVID-19 vaccine. Germline CDR1 SEHNR, CDR2 FQNEAQ (reference sequence). Between the trimmed V and J ends, which lost 2 bases and 4 bases, there was a span of 11 bases. This CDR3 is built from 14 residues. Only in-frame clones appear in the TCRdb table, and some are missing; sequencing was by immunoSEQ multiplex PCR. The sample has 150,000 or so clones; about 91% are singletons. The sequenced sample was peripheral blood, obtained 28 days after the second AZD1222 dose. The J gene is TRBJ2-5, the V gene TRBV7-9; D perhaps matches TRBD2 (6 bases). The clonotype originates from an adult who received the AZD1222 COVID-19 vaccine. In DNA, the CDR3 is TGTGCCAGCAGCTTACTTTTGGGGGGAGAGACCCAGTACTTC. Amino acids: CASSLLLGGETQYF.